Following are 29 T cell receptor beta chains from one sample sequenced in a study of blood T cell repertoires in COVID-19. Libraries were prepared by immunoSEQ multiplex PCR; TCRdb keeps only in-frame clonotypes and omits some of them. The table shows some 100,000 clones, with approximately 86% occurring only once. The sample consisted of PBMCs or T cells enriched from blood (not recorded which). The receptors come from a woman aged 50 to 60 who had recovered from COVID-19.

The chain uses TRBV27 and TRBJ2-3; 7 bases line up with TRBD2. The CDR3 spans 14 residues. Germline V gene data show CDR1 as MNHEY and CDR2 as SMNVEV (reference sequence). V lost 6 bases and J lost 6; bases outside the gene matches: 9. CDR3 nucleotides: TGTGCCAGCAGCGTCGGCGGGAGTATCGATACGCAGTATTTT. It encodes CASSVGGSIDTQYF.

The rearrangement links TRBV5-1 to TRBJ2-3; no firm D call. Between the trimmed V and J ends, which lost 0 bases and 0 bases, there was a span of 8 bases. The CDR3 consists of 15 residues. The germline V gene has CDR1 SGHRS and CDR2 YFSETQ. The chain's CDR3 is CASSLVAPSTDTQYF. The CDR3 nucleotides read TGCGCCAGCAGCTTGGTGGCACCTAGCACAGATACGCAGTATTTT. Looking up the rest from reference TRBV5-1 and TRBJ2-3 gives the full variable domain: KAGVTQTPRYLIKTRGQQVTLSCSPISGHRSVSWYQQTPGQGLQFLFEYFSETQRNKGNFPGRFSGRQFSNSRSEMNVSTLELGDSALYLCASSLVAPSTDTQYFGPGTRLTVL.

This chain links TRBV9 with TRBJ1-5; 9 nucleotides line up with TRBD1. CDR1 is SGDLS, CDR2 YYNGEE, per germline. The V gene end was trimmed by 3 bases and the J gene end by 3 bases; junction bases not matched to a gene: 7. This CDR3 is 16 amino acids long. The CDR3 is CASSGGTGRANQPQHF. DNA for the CDR3: TGTGCCAGCAGCGGGGGGACAGGGAGGGCCAATCAGCCCCAGCATTTT.

The V call is TRBV30, the J call TRBJ1-6, with TRBD1 identical over 7 bases. With V trimmed by 2 bases and J by 9 bases, 13 bases remained unmatched. Looked up from germline, CDR1 is GTSNPN and CDR2 is SVGIG (reference sequence). The CDR3 consists of 16 residues. CDR3 nucleotide sequence: TGTGCCTGGAGTAAGCCGGGACAGCAGACCTTTTCACCCCTCCACTTT. Protein: CAWSKPGQQTFSPLHF.

J is TRBJ2-3 and V is TRBV7-3; a possible D gene is TRBD2 (5 bases). The CDR3 covers 14 residues. Germline loops: CDR1 SGHTA, CDR2 FQGTGA. Trimming took off 5 bases at V and 0 bases at J, with 9 bases between the two ends. CDR3: CASSRGLSTDTQYF. The CDR3 nucleotides read TGTGCCAGCAGCCGCGGACTGAGCACAGATACGCAGTATTTT.

The gene calls are TRBV7-9 and TRBJ2-7, with TRBD2 as a possible D gene (5 bases). The CDR3 sequence is 15 residues long. V was shortened by 5 bases and J by 0 bases, with 14 bases between the two germline ends. CDR1 SEHNR and CDR2 FQNEAQ come from the germline V gene (reference sequence). In DNA, the CDR3 is TGTGCCAGCAGCCCCTTGGGTGGGAGCTCCTACGAGCAGTACTTC. This translates into CASSPLGGSSYEQYF.

The J gene is TRBJ2-1, the V gene TRBV28; no firm D call. V lost 6 bases and J 5 bases, leaving 11 bases between the germline ends. The CDR3 totals 13 residues. CDR1 and CDR2 from the germline V gene are MDHEN and SYDVKM. CDR3 sequence: CASSPRTHNEQFF. CDR3 DNA: TGTGCCAGCAGCCCGCGAACCCACAATGAGCAGTTCTTC. The complete variable domain, with remaining parts taken from reference TRBV28 and TRBJ2-1, reads DVKVTQSSRYLVKRTGEKVFLECVQDMDHENMFWYRQDPGLGLRLIYFSYDVKMKEKGDIPEGYSVSREKKERFSLILESASTNQTSMYLCASSPRTHNEQFFGPGTRLTVL.

This sequence joins TRBV19 and TRBJ2-1; a possible D gene is TRBD2 (5 bases). The CDR3 spans 15 residues. CDR1 and CDR2 from the germline V gene are LNHDA and SQIVND (reference sequence). The V end was cut by 3 bases, the J end by 6 bases, with 15 bases between. CDR3 protein: CASSITPTGINEQFF. CDR3 nucleotides: TGTGCCAGTAGTATCACCCCCACGGGGATCAATGAGCAGTTCTTC.

V gene TRBV9 combines with J gene TRBJ2-7; possibly TRBD2 for D (5 bases). Germline V gene sequence: CDR1 SGDLS, CDR2 YYNGEE. V was trimmed by 0 bases and J by 4 bases, leaving 8 bases between them. This CDR3 comprises 13 residues. The CDR3 DNA reads TGTGCCAGCAGCGTAGCAGCGGATTACGAGCAGTACTTC. Translated, it gives CASSVAADYEQYF.

There are a few counts of this clone. This chain links TRBV19 with TRBJ1-5; the match to TRBD1 covers 7 bases. V shed 9 bases and J 5 bases; nucleotides not matched to a gene: 10. In germline, CDR1 is LNHDA, CDR2 SQIVND (reference sequence). The CDR3 extends over 14 amino acids. The CDR3 nucleotides are TGTGCCAGGGTACTCCGACAGGGCGATCAGCCCCAGCATTTT. Encoded protein: CARVLRQGDQPQHF.

The V gene is TRBV19, the J gene TRBJ2-1; 9 bases are a match to TRBD2. The junction had 8 bases not matched to a gene; V was cut back by 7 bases and J by 7 bases. Germline CDR1 is LNHDA and CDR2 is SQIVND (reference sequence). This CDR3 comprises 14 residues. The CDR3 reads CASTVAGEVNEQFF. The CDR3 DNA sequence: TGTGCCAGTACAGTAGCGGGGGAGGTAAATGAGCAGTTCTTC.

The V call is TRBV28, the J call TRBJ1-4; perhaps TRBD1 as D (5 bases). Trimming removed 5 bases from V and 5 bases from J, with 15 bases in between. The CDR3 extends over 15 amino acids. The germline V gene has CDR1 MDHEN and CDR2 SYDVKM. Written as DNA, the CDR3 is TGTGCCAGCAGTCATGCTCGACAGTCCAATGAAAAACTGTTTTTT. Translated, it gives CASSHARQSNEKLFF.

The chain has TRBV18 and TRBJ2-3; 8 positions match TRBD1. Germline CDR1 is KGHSH and CDR2 is LQKENI. The CDR3 covers 14 residues. The trim removed 3 bases at V and 4 bases at J, leaving 3 bases unmatched. CDR3 DNA sequence: TGTGCCAGCTCACCTGGACAGGGATCAGATACGCAGTATTTT. It specifies CASSPGQGSDTQYF.

V is TRBV15 and J is TRBJ2-5, with 8 bases lining up with TRBD1. Trimming took 1 base from V and 1 from J; bases not matched to a gene: 2. Germline-derived CDR1 and CDR2 are LNHNV and YYDKDF (reference sequence). CDR3 length equals 15 residues. CDR3 DNA: TGTGCCACCAGCAGAGGGACAGGGCTCCAAGAGACCCAGTACTTC. This translates into CATSRGTGLQETQYF. The full variable domain, its missing parts supplied by reference TRBV15 and TRBJ2-5, is DAMVIQNPRYQVTQFGKPVTLSCSQTLNHNVMYWYQQKSSQAPKLLFHYYDKDFNNEADTPDNFQSRRPNTSFCFLDIRSPGLGDTAMYLCATSRGTGLQETQYFGPGTRLLVL.

The CDR3 nucleotides are TGCGCCAGCAGCTTAACAGGGAGTTACAATGAGCAGTTCTTC. The encoded protein is CASSLTGSYNEQFF. This chain connects TRBV5-1 to TRBJ2-1, with D perhaps matching TRBD1 (6 bases). Germline lookup yields CDR1 SGHRS and CDR2 YFSETQ. The CDR3 is 14 residues long. V lost 2 bases and J lost 4, with 10 bases in between.

The genes are TRBV5-1 and TRBJ2-3; 11 bases are a match to TRBD2. After removal of 4 bases from V and 5 bases from J, the junction contained 9 bases not matched to a gene. Germline V gives CDR1 SGHRS, CDR2 YFSETQ. This CDR3 region has 16 residues. This CDR3 reads CASSPSSGGAVDTQYF. CDR3 sequence (DNA): TGCGCCAGCAGCCCAAGTAGCGGGGGGGCTGTAGATACGCAGTATTTT.

The rearrangement links TRBV11-2 to TRBJ2-1; no firm D call. Trimming removed 5 bases at V and 8 bases at J, with 13 bases between. Per germline, CDR1 SGHAT and CDR2 FQNNGV. The length of the CDR3 is 13 residues. The CDR3 DNA follows: TGTGCCAGCAGCCCACTTACTCTCTATGAGCAGTTCTTC. Its translation: CASSPLTLYEQFF.

The chain couples TRBV28 to TRBJ2-4; D is possibly TRBD1 (5 bases). The CDR3 has 15 residues. In germline, CDR1 is MDHEN, CDR2 SYDVKM. Trimming shortened V by 6 bases and J by 0 bases, and 12 bases separated the two germline ends. The CDR3 reads CASSSDSRAKNIQYF. Here the CDR3 DNA reads TGTGCCAGCAGCTCCGACAGTCGAGCCAAAAACATTCAGTACTTC.

The chain has TRBV5-1 and TRBJ2-2; D uncertain. The CDR3 length is 14 residues. V was clipped by 2 bases and J by 2 bases, with 7 bases between them. The germline V gene encodes CDR1 SGHRS and CDR2 YFSETQ. The CDR3 here is CASSFQANTGELFF. Written as DNA, the CDR3 is TGCGCCAGCAGCTTTCAGGCCAACACCGGGGAGCTGTTTTTT.

The V gene is TRBV2, the J gene TRBJ1-1; D is perhaps TRBD1 (5 bases). Germline CDR1 and CDR2: SNHLY and FYNNEI. The CDR3 consists of 16 residues. V lost 3 bases to trimming and J lost 4 bases, with 18 bases between them. In DNA, the CDR3 is TGTGCCAGCAGTGACGCTTTTGGGGGGGTTCTCACTGAAGCTTTCTTT. It yields the protein CASSDAFGGVLTEAFF. Based on the CDR3 plus reference TRBV2 and TRBJ1-1, the full variable domain is EPEVTQTPSHQVTQMGQEVILRCVPISNHLYFYWYRQILGQKVEFLVSFYNNEISEKSEIFDDQFSVERPDGSNFTLKIRSTKLEDSAMYFCASSDAFGGVLTEAFFGQGTRLTVV.

The rearrangement links TRBV5-4 to TRBJ1-2; TRBD1 matches 7 bases. The germline CDR1 and CDR2 sequences are SGHNT and YYREEE (reference sequence). V lost 3 bases and J lost 7; bases outside the gene matches: 6. The CDR3 runs to 13 residues. The CDR3 spells CASSSGGKGGYTF. In DNA, the CDR3 is TGTGCCAGCAGCTCAGGGGGGAAGGGTGGCTACACCTTC. Using reference TRBV5-4 and TRBJ1-2 for the parts outside the CDR3, the full variable domain is ETGVTQSPTHLIKTRGQQVTLRCSSQSGHNTVSWYQQALGQGPQFIFQYYREEENGRGNFPPRFSGLQFPNYSSELNVNALELDDSALYLCASSSGGKGGYTFGSGTRLTVV.

This clone was detected a few times. This CDR3 reads CASRDTSTDTQYF. CDR3 coding DNA: TGCGCCAGCAGAGACACCAGCACAGATACGCAGTATTTT. J is TRBJ2-3 and V is TRBV10-1; D is ambiguous. The CDR3 spans 13 residues. V shed 6 bases and J shed 0 bases, with 7 bases lying between them. Germline V gene data show CDR1 as WNHNN and CDR2 as SYGVQD (reference sequence).

The rearrangement links TRBV19 to TRBJ2-4; maybe TRBD2 (6 bases). The CDR3 consists of 18 residues. The germline V and J ends were trimmed by 2 bases and 1 base, with 18 bases remaining between them. CDR1 is LNHDA, CDR2 SQIVND, per germline (reference sequence). The DNA of the CDR3 is TGTGCCAGTAGTATAAGACCCGGCGGAGGAGGGGCCAAAAACATTCAGTACTTC. It translates to CASSIRPGGGGAKNIQYF.

J is TRBJ1-1 and V is TRBV5-1; D gene uncertain. The CDR3 contains 15 residues. CDR1 SGHRS and CDR2 YFSETQ come from the germline V gene. V was trimmed by 4 bases and J by 1 base, leaving 14 bases between them. The CDR3 bases are TGCGCCAGCAGCCAGGACCATCGGGAGAACACTGAAGCTTTCTTT. It yields the protein CASSQDHRENTEAFF.

This chain uses TRBV27 with TRBJ2-7, with D possibly matching TRBD1 (6 bases). The CDR3 runs to 15 residues. Germline-derived CDR1 and CDR2 are MNHEY and SMNVEV (reference sequence). V was clipped by 2 bases and J by 3 bases, with 14 bases between them. CDR3 protein: CASSLRPGHLYEQYF. In DNA form, the CDR3 reads TGTGCCAGCAGTTTACGACCGGGACACCTCTACGAGCAGTACTTC.

The chain carries TRBV2 and TRBJ1-1, with D perhaps matching TRBD1 (5 bases). The CDR3 runs 16 residues. The germline V gene encodes CDR1 SNHLY and CDR2 FYNNEI. The V and J ends lost 2 bases and 0 bases respectively, with 13 bases between them. The CDR3 is CASSERGALMNTEAFF. In DNA, the CDR3 is TGTGCCAGCAGTGAACGCGGGGCTCTCATGAACACTGAAGCTTTCTTT.

The chain links TRBV10-3 to TRBJ1-6; the D gene is possibly TRBD1 (6 bases). This CDR3 has 15 residues. Germline V gene data show CDR1 as ENHRY and CDR2 as SYGVKD. Trimming cost V 6 bases and J 5 bases, with 14 bases left between them. CDR3 residues: CAIRDSQLHNSPLHF. The CDR3 DNA reads TGTGCCATCAGGGACAGCCAGCTTCATAATTCACCCCTCCACTTT.

The chain has TRBV5-1 and TRBJ2-2; maybe TRBD1 (6 bases). Trimming removed 0 bases from V and 5 bases from J, with 8 bases in between. CDR3 size: 14 residues. Per the germline V gene, CDR1 is SGHRS and CDR2 is YFSETQ. The CDR3 is CASSLDRETGELFF. As DNA, the CDR3 is TGCGCCAGCAGCTTGGACAGGGAAACCGGGGAGCTGTTTTTT.

The chain couples TRBV7-3 to TRBJ1-1; the D is unclear. The CDR3 length is 16 residues. Trimming took 1 base from V and 4 from J, leaving 16 bases between them. Germline V gene data show CDR1 as SGHTA and CDR2 as FQGTGA. This chain's CDR3 is CASSLNTRLNPTEAFF. The CDR3 DNA reads as TGTGCCAGCAGCTTAAATACGAGACTTAACCCCACTGAAGCTTTCTTT.